A single sample is the source of the 9 T cell receptor beta chains below, sequenced in a study of PD-1 blockade in mismatch repair-deficient tumors. Assay: immunoSEQ multiplex PCR; the TCRdb copy retains only in-frame clones and omits some. The data contain 100,000 to 150,000 clones, 85% to 90% of them singletons. Sequencing used peripheral blood, obtained roughly 70 weeks after starting pembrolizumab. Receptor source: an adult with mismatch repair-deficient cancer.

The genes are TRBV27 and TRBJ1-1; D not certain. Germline V gene sequence: CDR1 MNHEY, CDR2 SMNVEV (reference sequence). V was pared by 2 bases and J by 0 bases, with 16 bases between. The CDR3 contains 17 residues. CDR3 sequence reads: CASSLNGRSRVNTEAFF. CDR3 bases: TGTGCCAGCAGTTTAAACGGGAGGTCGCGGGTGAACACTGAAGCTTTCTTT.

The gene calls are TRBV28 and TRBJ2-3; TRBD2 matches 8 bases. Germline V gene sequence: CDR1 MDHEN, CDR2 SYDVKM. There are 14 residues in the CDR3. J lost 3 bases, V lost 3 bases, and 2 bases had no gene match. The CDR3 DNA reads TGTGCCAGCAGTTTGGAGCGGGAGACAGATACGCAGTATTTT. Translating gives CASSLERETDTQYF.

The chain couples TRBV6-5 to TRBJ2-2; D remains ambiguous. V was pared by 5 bases and J by 6 bases, with 10 bases between. CDR1 is MNHEY, CDR2 SVGAGI, per germline. The CDR3 totals 13 residues. DNA of the CDR3: TGTGCCAGCAGTCAGAGAAGGCCCGGGGAGCTGTTTTTT. It yields the protein CASSQRRPGELFF.

This clone was detected once. J is TRBJ1-4 and V is TRBV6-5; perhaps TRBD1 as D (5 bases). The CDR3 extends over 14 amino acids. V was trimmed by 3 bases and J by 5 bases, leaving 10 bases between them. Germline values: CDR1 MNHEY, CDR2 SVGAGI. Here the CDR3 reads CASSYSPGNEKLFF. For the CDR3, the DNA is TGTGCCAGCAGTTATTCGCCAGGGAATGAAAAACTGTTTTTT.

J is TRBJ2-1 and V is TRBV6-1, with D perhaps TRBD1 or TRBD2 (5 bases each). CDR1 and CDR2 from the germline V gene are MNHNS and SASEGT. Between the trimmed V and J ends, which lost 3 bases and 2 bases, there was a span of 11 bases. The CDR3 length is 15 residues. The CDR3 loop reads CASSERGPTYNEQFF. DNA for the CDR3: TGTGCCAGCAGTGAGAGGGGCCCTACCTACAATGAGCAGTTCTTC.

This clone was seen a single time. The chain links TRBV13 to TRBJ2-5; the D gene is possibly TRBD1 (6 bases). CDR1 is PRHDT and CDR2 is FYEKMQ in the germline V gene (reference sequence). The CDR3 has 14 amino acids. The V end lost 5 bases, the J end lost 0 bases, and 10 bases lay between the germline ends. The CDR3 nucleotides are TGTGCCAGCAGCCGCCGGGACAACCAAGAGACCCAGTACTTC. Amino acid sequence: CASSRRDNQETQYF.

The chain couples TRBV19 to TRBJ2-7, with TRBD2 matching over 10 bases. CDR1 is LNHDA and CDR2 is SQIVND in the germline V gene (reference sequence). The CDR3 is 16 residues long. The V segment lost 6 bases and the J segment 1 base; nucleotides outside the gene matches: 9. The CDR3 sequence is CASRPEGLATSYEQYF. The CDR3 nucleotides are TGTGCCAGTAGACCTGAGGGACTAGCGACATCCTACGAGCAGTACTTC.

The chain links TRBV6-5 to TRBJ1-3; D not resolved. Trimming cost V 6 bases and J 0 bases, with 9 bases left between them. This CDR3 is 14 amino acids long. The germline V gene has CDR1 MNHEY and CDR2 SVGAGI. CDR3 protein: CASRSSFSGNTIYF. The CDR3 nucleotides are TGTGCCAGCAGGTCCTCCTTCTCTGGAAACACCATATATTTT.

The chain couples TRBV12-5 to TRBJ2-7; D might be TRBD1 (6 bases). Germline V gives CDR1 LGHNT, CDR2 FRNRAP. V lost 6 bases, J lost 3 bases, and 9 bases lay in between. CDR3 length: 12 residues. DNA for the CDR3: TGTGCTAGTGGCCAGACAGGCTACGAGCAGTACTTC. Protein sequence: CASGQTGYEQYF.